The clone carrying this TCR beta chain was recorded a few times. Time point: pre-reinfection, 55 to 20 weeks before reinfection detection. Sorted cells were sequenced directly ex vivo without any in vitro expansion. The data were obtained in a study of memory CD8 T cells in hepatitis C reinfection. Assay used: immunoSEQ multiplex PCR; TCRdb lists only in-frame clones, some missing. The sample shows 40,000 to 60,000 clones, under 90% of them seen only once. This CDR3 is 14 amino acids long. The germline V gene encodes CDR1 SGHKS and CDR2 YYEKEE (reference sequence). V lost 2 bases to trimming and J lost 6 bases, with 14 bases between them.

Sequenced: naive CD8+ T cells sorted from blood. The chain has TRBV5-5 and TRBJ1-1, with a weak D call TRBD1 (6 bases). The clonotype was recovered from a man aged 18-30 years with hepatitis C virus infection. The CDR3, as DNA: TGTGCCAGCAGCTTCGGTGCGGGGGCGGCTGAAGCTTTCTTT. Its translation: CASSFGAGAAEAFF.